These 15 T cell receptor beta chains were all obtained from the same sample, sequenced in a study of T cells after yellow fever vaccination. TCRdb reanalysed the 5' RACE reads using MiXCR and keeps one entry per CDR3 protein. The sample has about 320,000 distinct CDR3 sequences; 12% are singletons. Sample: CD4+ T cells sorted from PBMCs, taken 15 days after the yellow fever booster vaccination. The receptors come from a young man who received the YFV17D yellow fever vaccine.

The chain has TRBV5-1 and TRBJ1-2; 7 bases are shared with TRBD1. The germline gives CDR1 SGHRS, CDR2 YFSETQ. The V gene end was trimmed by 4 bases and the J gene end by 4 bases; junction bases not matched to a gene: 19. This CDR3 region has 18 residues. The CDR3 DNA reads as TGCGCCAGCAGCGGGGAGGCGACAGGGACAGTTCCCCCCTATGGCTACACCTTC. Protein product: CASSGEATGTVPPYGYTF.

This clonotype has a handful of counts. The J gene is TRBJ2-4, the V gene TRBV18, with D possibly TRBD2 on 6 matching bases. CDR1 is KGHSH, CDR2 LQKENI, per germline. Trimming removed 3 bases from V and 4 bases from J, with 10 bases in between. This CDR3 region has 14 residues. CDR3 sequence reads: CASSPMEGKNIQYF. Written as DNA, the CDR3 is TGTGCCAGCTCACCCATGGAGGGTAAAAACATTCAGTACTTC.

The CDR3 nucleotides read TGCGCCAGCTCGGCAGCCGGACAGGGTGGCACCGGGGAGCTGTTTTTT. Translated, it gives CASSAAGQGGTGELFF. V gene TRBV5-1 combines with J gene TRBJ2-2, with 8 bases fitting TRBD1. Germline V gene lookup returns CDR1 SGHRS and CDR2 YFSETQ. This CDR3 spans 16 amino acids. V was pared by 7 bases and J by 4 bases, with 12 bases of the junction left unmatched. Filled out from reference TRBV5-1 and TRBJ2-2, the complete variable domain reads KAGVTQTPRYLIKTRGQQVTLSCSPISGHRSVSWYQQTPGQGLQFLFEYFSETQRNKGNFPGRFSGRQFSNSRSEMNVSTLELGDSALYLCASSAAGQGGTGELFFGEGSRLTVL.

This clonotype was counted many times. The chain recombines TRBV28 with TRBJ1-1; D is unclear. Looked up from germline, CDR1 is MDHEN and CDR2 is SYDVKM. This CDR3 is 12 amino acids long. V lost 4 bases, J lost 6 bases, and 9 bases lay in between. The DNA for the CDR3 is TGTGCCAGCAGTTCCGCCACCCCTGAAGCTTTCTTT. Its translation is CASSSATPEAFF.

This clonotype was detected a few times. The V gene is TRBV2, the J gene TRBJ2-3; the D is unclear. The CDR3 contains 15 residues. The V end lost 5 bases, the J end lost 2 bases, and 14 bases lay between the germline ends. Germline V lookup: CDR1 SNHLY, CDR2 FYNNEI. CDR3 sequence (DNA): TGTGCCAGCAGTCCTCCGCCTATGGACACAGATACGCAGTATTTT. It encodes CASSPPPMDTDTQYF. Full variable domain (outside the CDR3, taken from reference TRBV2 and TRBJ2-3): EPEVTQTPSHQVTQMGQEVILRCVPISNHLYFYWYRQILGQKVEFLVSFYNNEISEKSEIFDDQFSVERPDGSNFTLKIRSTKLEDSAMYFCASSPPPMDTDTQYFGPGTRLTVL.

This clonotype turned up a few times. This sequence joins TRBV20-1 and TRBJ1-1, with TRBD1 identical over 10 bases. The CDR3 is made up of 12 amino acids. Looked up from germline, CDR1 is DFQATT and CDR2 is SNEGSKA (reference sequence). DNA for the CDR3: TGCAGGGCTGGACAGGGGGTAGCTGAAGCTTTCTTT. It is translated as CRAGQGVAEAFF.

CDR3 residues: CASSPPLPPETQYF. The DNA of the CDR3 is TGTGCCAGCTCACCACCGTTACCCCCTGAGACCCAGTACTTC. The rearrangement links TRBV18 to TRBJ2-5, with D hard to call. The CDR3 is made up of 14 amino acids. V lost 0 bases and J 5 bases, leaving 10 bases between the germline ends. The germline V gene has CDR1 KGHSH and CDR2 LQKENI.

This clonotype was detected a few times. The chain has TRBV19 and TRBJ2-3; D is perhaps TRBD2 (5 bases). This CDR3 region has 16 residues. Trimming cost V 7 bases and J 0 bases, with 17 bases left between them. CDR1 and CDR2 from the germline V gene are LNHDA and SQIVND (reference sequence). The CDR3 bases are TGTGCCAGTAAACGAGTAGCGCTTATTAGCACAGATACGCAGTATTTT. Translating gives CASKRVALISTDTQYF.

The chain joins TRBV11-2 to TRBJ2-3, with D perhaps matching TRBD1 (8 bases). CDR1 and CDR2 from the germline V gene are SGHAT and FQNNGV. This CDR3 comprises 15 residues. Between the trimmed V and J ends, which lost 5 bases and 3 bases, there was a span of 15 bases. Written as DNA, the CDR3 is TGTGCCAGCAGCCGTACAGGGGGAGGGACAGATACGCAGTATTTT. Encoded protein: CASSRTGGGTDTQYF.

This clonotype was observed many times. The V and J genes are TRBV28 and TRBJ1-1, with D perhaps matching TRBD1 (5 bases). Germline V CDR1 and CDR2: MDHEN, SYDVKM. The CDR3 covers 11 residues. V was pared by 3 bases and J by 11 bases, with 10 bases between. The CDR3 nucleotides are TGTGCCAGCAGTTTCCGGGAGGGGGCTTTCTTT. Protein: CASSFREGAFF.

The chain couples TRBV2 to TRBJ2-7; TRBD2 matches at 9 bases. Germline V gives CDR1 SNHLY, CDR2 FYNNEI. V trimming: 5 bases; J trimming: 1 base; junction bases outside the gene matches: 6. This CDR3 has 15 residues. CDR3 sequence (DNA): TGTGCCAGCAGTCGGACTAGCGCATTTTCCTACGAGCAGTACTTC. Encoded protein: CASSRTSAFSYEQYF.

The V call is TRBV6-1, the J call TRBJ2-5; no firm D call. Trimming stripped 6 bases from V and 4 bases from J, with 15 bases between. Germline V gives CDR1 MNHNS, CDR2 SASEGT. This CDR3 has 14 amino acids. CDR3 sequence: CASSVWGSGETQYF. CDR3 bases: TGTGCCAGCAGCGTATGGGGATCGGGAGAGACCCAGTACTTC.

The CDR3 here is CASSQDREYGYTF. The DNA of the CDR3 is TGTGCCAGCAGTCAGGACAGGGAATATGGCTACACCTTC. The rearrangement links TRBV7-2 to TRBJ1-2; TRBD1 matches at 8 bases. Looked up from germline, CDR1 is SGHTA and CDR2 is FQGNSA. CDR3 length: 13 amino acids. The V segment lost 6 bases and the J segment 5 bases; nucleotides outside the gene matches: 5.

This clonotype was recorded a few times. The chain combines TRBV2 with TRBJ2-3, with a weak D call TRBD1 (5 bases). Trimming stripped 7 bases from V and 2 bases from J, with 28 bases between. This CDR3 region has 19 residues. Germline V gene sequence: CDR1 SNHLY, CDR2 FYNNEI. The CDR3 coding sequence is TGTGCCAGCATTCCCGGTCTGGGGCACTCCTCAGGCTCCACAGATACGCAGTATTTT. The encoded protein is CASIPGLGHSSGSTDTQYF.

This clonotype was picked up a small number of times. The J gene is TRBJ2-1, the V gene TRBV12-3 or TRBV12-4; a possible D gene is TRBD1 (6 bases). The V end was cut by 7 bases, the J end by 4 bases, with 14 bases between. The CDR3 is 14 amino acids. The CDR3 DNA reads TGTGCCAGCACCGAGGCCAGGGGTTACAATGAGCAGTTCTTC. Protein sequence: CASTEARGYNEQFF.